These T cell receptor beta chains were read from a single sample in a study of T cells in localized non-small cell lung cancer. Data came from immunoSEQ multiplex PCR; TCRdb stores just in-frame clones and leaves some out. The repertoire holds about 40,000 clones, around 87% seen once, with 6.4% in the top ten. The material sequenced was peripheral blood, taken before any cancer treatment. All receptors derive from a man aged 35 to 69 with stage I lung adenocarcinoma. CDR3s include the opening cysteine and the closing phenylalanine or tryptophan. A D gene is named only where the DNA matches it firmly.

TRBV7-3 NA CASSLGATGVSTEAFF
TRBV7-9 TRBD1 CASSFADRVNEQFF
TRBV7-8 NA CASSSMGLNTEAFF
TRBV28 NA CASGGTASNTGELFF
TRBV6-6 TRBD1 CASSRGQGKNTIYF
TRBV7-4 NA CASSLVRVFYGYTF
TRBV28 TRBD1 CASSSGQGFGTDTQYF
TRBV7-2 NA CASSLQAGSSYEQYF
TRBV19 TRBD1 CASSDRGVDFYEQYF
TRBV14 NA CASSQAANTEAFF
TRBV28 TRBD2 CASTPGGSGRAWTKNIQYF
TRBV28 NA CASSPWGTYSYEQYF
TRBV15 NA CATSRGYEQYF
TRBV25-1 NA CASSELNRGDTQYF
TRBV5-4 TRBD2 CASSKSGRDTDTQYF
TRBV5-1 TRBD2 CASSVGLAGDTDTQYF
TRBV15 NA CATSRVDGVNYGYTF
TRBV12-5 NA CASGLTRDGESSYNEQFF
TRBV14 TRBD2 CASSRGTSAVYEQYF
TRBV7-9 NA CASSLRDRNEQFF
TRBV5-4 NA CASSWVAVSGNEQFF
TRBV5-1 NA CASSPGGELFF
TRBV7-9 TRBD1 CASIRGPRDRAGQETQYF
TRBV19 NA CASRSVRTTQETQYF
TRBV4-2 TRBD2 CASSQEATSGGDTQYF
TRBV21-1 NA CASSVQGSNQPQHF
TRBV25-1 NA CASSDSTLTGNTIYF
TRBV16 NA CASSQSKRTDTQYF
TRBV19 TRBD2 CASSNRGLAGGLYNEQFF
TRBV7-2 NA CASSSGPLSGEQFF
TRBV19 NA CASSSGPDKFNEQFF
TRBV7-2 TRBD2 CASSLELTGGTYNEQFF
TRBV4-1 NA CASSQPGQVYEQYF
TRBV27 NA CASSLSPGQIYGYTF
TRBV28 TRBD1 CASRRTGGLFRMNTEAFF
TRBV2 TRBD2 CASSETTSAADTQYF
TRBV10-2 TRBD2 CASSELGLAGETQYF
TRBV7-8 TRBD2 CASSFGLAGGEDTQYF
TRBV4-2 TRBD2 CASSRLLAGEADTQYF
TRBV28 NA CASSTRGVADTQYF
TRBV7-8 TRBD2 CASSFGLAGNYEQYF
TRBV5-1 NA CASSRDINYEQYF
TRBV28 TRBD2 CASNPMGRTRQTQKQETQYF
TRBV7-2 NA CASSHDLAGANVLTF
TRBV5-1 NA CASSLAGGQGLAGYTF
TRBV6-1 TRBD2 CASSEFGTSGTDTQYF
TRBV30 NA CAWSGVRAYEQYF
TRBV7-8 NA CASSLGTGHQKLFF
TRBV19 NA CASSMMAVSSNQPQHF
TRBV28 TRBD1 CASRGQGEQPQHF
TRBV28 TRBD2 CASSDFGRGGTDTQYF
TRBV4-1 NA CASSPRGINTGELFF
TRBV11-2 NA CASSLEPGRNTIYF
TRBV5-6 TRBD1 CATQTGSSYEQYF
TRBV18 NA CASSPATTAYGYTF
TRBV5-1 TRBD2 CASSLSGKDEREMADTQYF
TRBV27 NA CASSFGSHLFF
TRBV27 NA CASSSRGGGEQYF
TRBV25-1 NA CASSDPEHGSGANVLTF